This T cell receptor beta chain was sequenced in a study of T cells in Graves' hyperthyroidism and ophthalmopathy. Study-wide results and caveats: The model anticipated ophthalmopathy a median around 6 months pre-onset.

CDR3 length: 15 amino acids. Germline trimming cut 6 bases from V and 5 bases from J; bases unmatched to any gene: 9. Graves' hyperthyroidism qualified as stable when ophthalmopathy did not progress within 18 months. Thyroid ultrasound, orbital computed tomography, clinical symptoms, and serum thyroxine and TRAb underpinned diagnoses. Authors of the study amplified TCR beta CDR3 regions from RNA transcripts. The TCR CDR3 was amplified in a first-round RT-PCR using the HTBI primer set. TCRdb reanalysed the multiplex PCR reads using MiXCR and keeps one entry per CDR3 protein. This sample has fewer than 200,000 distinct CDR3 sequences, with around 15% found just once. About this clonotype itself: Its antigen is currently unknown.

The clonotype originates from a woman aged 45-65 years with Graves' hyperthyroidism. Sequenced sample: blood. The chain employs TRBV12-3 or TRBV12-4 and TRBJ2-3; 9 bases are shared with TRBD1. The CDR3 protein is CASRAGTGNLDTQYF. Here the CDR3 DNA reads TGTGCCAGCAGGGCCGGGACAGGGAACCTAGATACGCAGTATTTT.